The T cell receptor beta chain described here comes from a study of identical twins. Findings of the study overall: Cross-sectional statistical analysis was relied on for the conclusions, without the same donors being followed.

TCRdb itself ran the 5' RACE reads through MiXCR, one entry per CDR3 protein. The sample consists of about 660,000 distinct CDR3 sequences, less than 10% of them appearing once. Trimming removed 1 base from V and 0 bases from J, with 19 bases in between. In germline, CDR1 is MGHRA, CDR2 YSYEKL. This CDR3 contains 19 residues. As concerns this clonotype: Its matching antigen is unknown.

The sample was also linked to a second study, of yellow fever vaccine responses in identical twins. That source notes: Vaccine-induced T cell responses in twins were reportedly observed to appear partly convergent, partly personalized.

The rearrangement uses TRBV4-1 and TRBJ2-4, with a possible D match to TRBD2 (6 bases). The clonotype was recovered from a woman under 30 in good health. The specimen sequenced was PBMCs. The CDR3 loop is CASSQALQAGQLAKNIQYF. CDR3 nucleotides: TGCGCCAGCAGCCAAGCCCTTCAAGCGGGCCAGCTAGCCAAAAACATTCAGTACTTC.